The text below deals with one TCR beta chain. This sample is part of a study of blood T cell repertoires in COVID-19. In the study overall: The study drew acute and convalescent COVID-19 samples from the United States, Italy and Spain. In each case, the material was cDNA or gDNA derived from T cells, B-cell-depleted T cells, or PBMCs.

The repertoire was sequenced with immunoSEQ multiplex PCR; TCRdb's copy has only in-frame clones and lacks some. The data show hundreds of thousands of clones, around four fifths seen once. The CDR3 totals 14 residues. V trimming: 4 bases; J trimming: 4 bases; junction bases outside the gene matches: 4. In germline, CDR1 is MNHEY, CDR2 SMNVEV (reference sequence). The V and J genes are TRBV27 and TRBJ1-2; 9 bases are a match to TRBD1. The origin of this receptor is a man aged 80 or over with acute or convalescent COVID-19. Sequenced material: peripheral blood. CDR3 protein: CASSSPGQGYGYTF. The CDR3 nucleotides read TGTGCCAGCAGTTCACCGGGACAGGGCTATGGCTACACCTTC.